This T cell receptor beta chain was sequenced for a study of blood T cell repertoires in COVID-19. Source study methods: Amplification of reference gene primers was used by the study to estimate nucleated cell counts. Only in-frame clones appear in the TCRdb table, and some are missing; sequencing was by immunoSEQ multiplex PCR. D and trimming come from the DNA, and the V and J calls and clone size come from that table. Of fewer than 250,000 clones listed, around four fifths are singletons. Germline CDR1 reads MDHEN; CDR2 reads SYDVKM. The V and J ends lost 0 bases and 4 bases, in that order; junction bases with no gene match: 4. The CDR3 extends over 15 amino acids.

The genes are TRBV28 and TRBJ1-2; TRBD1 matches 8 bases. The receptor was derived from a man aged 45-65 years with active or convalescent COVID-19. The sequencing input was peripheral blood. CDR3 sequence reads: CASSLWTGDPYGYTF. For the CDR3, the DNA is TGTGCCAGCAGTTTATGGACAGGGGACCCCTATGGCTACACCTTC.